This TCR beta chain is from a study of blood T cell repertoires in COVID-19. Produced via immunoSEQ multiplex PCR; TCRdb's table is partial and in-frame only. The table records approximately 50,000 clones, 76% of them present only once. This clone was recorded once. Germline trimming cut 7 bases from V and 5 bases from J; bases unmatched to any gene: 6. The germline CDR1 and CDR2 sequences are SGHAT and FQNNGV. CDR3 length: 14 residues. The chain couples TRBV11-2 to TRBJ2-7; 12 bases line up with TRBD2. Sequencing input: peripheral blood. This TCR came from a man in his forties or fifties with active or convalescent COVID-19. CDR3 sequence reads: CASTLAGGKNEQYF. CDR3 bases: TGTGCCAGCACACTAGCGGGAGGAAAGAACGAGCAGTACTTC.